This TCR beta chain was sequenced in a study of OX40 agonist ivuxolimab in advanced cancers. Study information: Head and neck, renal cell, melanoma or hepatocellular carcinoma were the cancers that dose-escalation patients had.

Profiling relied on immunoSEQ multiplex PCR, and the TCRdb table lists in-frame clones only, not all of them. Of fewer than 65,000 clones listed, about 86% are singletons. Trimming at V came to 4 bases and at J to 5 bases, leaving 6 bases not matched to a gene. Germline V gene data show CDR1 as MGHRA and CDR2 as YSYEKL. The CDR3 has 14 amino acids. The sample was CD4+ or CD8+ T cells sorted from blood, taken in a trial of the OX40 agonist ivuxolimab. The rearrangement joins TRBV4-1 to TRBJ2-7; 9 bases agree with TRBD1. The clonotype comes from an adult with an advanced solid tumor such as melanoma, head and neck, liver or kidney cancer. CDR3 sequence reads: CASSRDRVSHEQYF. CDR3 nucleotide sequence: TGCGCCAGCAGCCGGGACAGGGTATCCCACGAGCAGTACTTC.